These 5 T cell receptor beta chains share one sample of origin, sequenced in a study of CD8 T cells in Susac syndrome. After extraction with the RNeasy kit, roughly 0.45 to 1 ug of the RNA was reverse transcribed using random hexamers. TCRdb independently ran MiXCR on the immunoSEQ multiplex PCR reads; one entry per CDR3 protein. The data contain under 350,000 distinct CDR3 sequences, under 95% of them seen just once; the ten biggest clones take up less than 0.08%. Sequencing used CD4+ T cells from PBMCs. These receptors were taken from a human donor with multiple sclerosis.

The chain joins TRBV23-1 to TRBJ1-6, with a tentative D call TRBD1 (5 bases). TRBV23-1 is known as an ORF, though its function is uncertain. Between the trimmed V and J ends, which lost 6 bases and 7 bases, there was a span of 19 bases. CDR3 size: 16 residues. In nucleotides, the CDR3 is TGCGCCAGCAGATTCAGGGAGACCGGACTGAATTCACCCCTCCACTTT. Its translation is CASRFRETGLNSPLHF.

This clonotype appeared a few times. The chain recombines TRBV7-9 with TRBJ2-7, with 7 bases aligning to TRBD1. The CDR3 runs to 13 residues. Germline V CDR1 and CDR2: SEHNR, FQNEAQ (reference sequence). V dropped 5 bases and J dropped 6; count of bases not matched to a gene: 7. CDR3 bases: TGTGCCAGCAGCCGAAACGGACAGGCCGAGCAGTACTTC. This sequence encodes CASSRNGQAEQYF.

CDR3 residues: CATSDPGQAYGYTF. CDR3 nucleotide sequence: TGTGCCACCAGTGACCCGGGACAGGCGTATGGCTACACCTTC. The chain carries TRBV24-1 and TRBJ1-2; TRBD1 matches at 8 bases. V was pared by 4 bases and J by 5 bases, with 5 bases of the junction left unmatched. Germline V gene data show CDR1 as KGHDR and CDR2 as SFDVKD. The CDR3 contains 14 residues.

CDR3 sequence reads: CSAATQSWGLEGNQPQHF. The CDR3 DNA is TGCAGTGCTGCTACCCAGAGTTGGGGTCTTGAGGGCAATCAGCCCCAGCATTTT. The rearrangement links TRBV20-1 to TRBJ1-5, with D uncertain. This CDR3 region has 18 residues. Trimming took off 5 bases at V and 2 bases at J, with 25 bases between the two ends. From germline, CDR1 is DFQATT and CDR2 SNEGSKA (reference sequence).

The V gene is TRBV10-3, the J gene TRBJ2-7, with 9 bases identical to TRBD1. Germline V lookup: CDR1 ENHRY, CDR2 SYGVKD. The V gene end was trimmed by 6 bases and the J gene end by 6 bases; junction bases not matched to a gene: 9. The length of the CDR3 is 14 residues. The chain's CDR3 is CAISLQGAVSEQYF. CDR3 nucleotides: TGTGCCATCAGCTTACAGGGGGCGGTGAGCGAGCAGTACTTC.